The 21 T cell receptor beta chains below all came from one sample that was sequenced in a study of T-cell memory formation after mild COVID-19. A single record per CDR3 protein comes from TCRdb applying MiXCR to the 5' RACE reads. The sample records some 260,000 distinct CDR3 sequences, over 15% being singletons. The specimen sequenced was PBMCs or a T cell subset sorted from them (not recorded which). Receptors originate from a man younger than 35 who had mild COVID-19 (a few samples of this study predate the infection). Cell type and time point are not known.

The chain employs TRBV28 and TRBJ1-1, with a weak D call TRBD1 (5 bases). This CDR3 comprises 13 residues. Trimming cost V 8 bases and J 0 bases, with 10 bases left between them. Germline CDR1 and CDR2: MDHEN and SYDVKM. CDR3 loop: CASWGPLNTEAFF. DNA of the CDR3: TGTGCCAGCTGGGGCCCTTTGAACACTGAAGCTTTCTTT.

The chain couples TRBV12-3 or TRBV12-4 to TRBJ1-2; TRBD1 agrees at 8 bases. The junction had 5 bases not matched to a gene; V was cut back by 3 bases and J by 8 bases. The CDR3 runs to 13 residues. Here the CDR3 DNA reads TGTGCCAGCAGTTTCCAGGGGGCGGTCGGCTACACCTTC. It yields the protein CASSFQGAVGYTF.

This clonotype showed up many times. This chain uses TRBV6-6 with TRBJ2-3; D unclear. This CDR3 has 14 residues. The germline gives CDR1 MNHNY, CDR2 SVGAGI (reference sequence). Trimming took 2 bases from V and 1 from J, leaving 7 bases between them. This chain's CDR3 is CASSYGGGTDTQYF. The DNA of the CDR3 is TGTGCCAGCAGTTACGGTGGGGGCACAGATACGCAGTATTTT.

In this sample, this clonotype turned up a few times. This chain connects TRBV7-2 to TRBJ1-5, with D possibly matching TRBD1 (5 bases). The CDR3 runs 13 residues. The V gene's germline CDR1 is SGHTA and CDR2 FQGNSA. The germline V and J ends were trimmed by 3 bases and 7 bases, with 10 bases remaining between them. CDR3 coding DNA: TGTGCCAGCAGCTTTATGGGGGAACAGCCCCAGCATTTT. This gives the protein CASSFMGEQPQHF.

Turning to this clonotype: A much bigger clone sits one base away, suggesting this may be a read error. This sequence joins TRBV4-1 and TRBJ2-1; D possibly corresponds to TRBD2 (6 bases). CDR3 length: 16 residues. The germline V gene has CDR1 MGHRA and CDR2 YSYEKL. The V end was cut by 8 bases, the J end by 5 bases, with 22 bases between. This CDR3 is CASGGSAADLNNEQFF. The CDR3 nucleotides read TGCGCCAGCGGGGGGTCGGCGGCAGACCTAAACAATGAGCAGTTCTTC.

V is TRBV7-3 and J is TRBJ2-7; 7 bases agree with TRBD1. The CDR3 length is 14 residues. Germline V gene data show CDR1 as SGHTA and CDR2 as FQGTGA. Unmatched junction bases numbered 4, after V lost 3 bases and J lost 2 bases. CDR3 residues: CASSLSGGPYEQYF. DNA for the CDR3: TGTGCCAGCAGCTTGTCAGGGGGTCCCTACGAGCAGTACTTC.

V is TRBV5-4 and J is TRBJ1-1, with 8 bases fitting TRBD1. The germline V gene has CDR1 SGHNT and CDR2 YYREEE (reference sequence). Trimming cost V 4 bases and J 1 base; bases outside gene matches: 6. CDR3 length: 15 amino acids. The CDR3 region has the DNA TGTGCCAGCAGCCCTCGGACAGGGAAGAACACTGAAGCTTTCTTT. Translating gives CASSPRTGKNTEAFF.

The chain uses TRBV20-1 and TRBJ2-1; a possible D gene is TRBD2 (5 bases). Between the trimmed V and J ends, which lost 7 bases and 4 bases, there was a span of 20 bases. The CDR3 covers 15 residues. CDR1 and CDR2 (germline): DFQATT, SNEGSKA (reference sequence). In nucleotides, the CDR3 is TGCAGTGGCCTACAACCGGGATTTGAATACAATGAGCAGTTCTTC. It codes for CSGLQPGFEYNEQFF.

This clonotype was seen a handful of times. This chain uses TRBV5-6 with TRBJ1-1; 8 nucleotides line up with TRBD1. The CDR3 contains 16 residues. Per germline, CDR1 SGHDT and CDR2 YYEEEE. V lost 4 bases, J lost 0 bases, and 8 bases stayed unmatched. The CDR3: CASSPQPGGLNTEAFF. The CDR3 region has the DNA TGTGCCAGCAGCCCACAGCCAGGGGGCCTGAACACTGAAGCTTTCTTT.

The chain is built from TRBV10-3 and TRBJ2-3; perhaps TRBD1 as D (6 bases). V was clipped by 0 bases and J by 11 bases, with 15 bases between them. This CDR3 contains 14 residues. Germline CDR1 reads ENHRY; CDR2 reads SYGVKD. The CDR3 sequence: CAISESKIQGMQYF. CDR3 nucleotide sequence: TGTGCCATCAGTGAGTCGAAAATACAGGGCATGCAGTATTTT.

In this sample, this clonotype turned up a few times. This rearrangement joins TRBV6-5 to TRBJ2-3; D is uncertain. The V end lost 3 bases, the J end lost 4 bases, and 14 bases lay between the germline ends. Per germline, CDR1 MNHEY and CDR2 SVGAGI. The CDR3 contains 15 residues. The CDR3 loop reads CASSYRVGGADTQYF. In nucleotides, the CDR3 is TGTGCCAGCAGTTATCGGGTCGGCGGCGCAGATACGCAGTATTTT.

This clonotype has more than one count but fewer than ten. This sequence joins TRBV29-1 and TRBJ2-7, with 7 bases aligning to TRBD1. Germline values: CDR1 SQVTM, CDR2 ANQGSEA. The CDR3 totals 10 residues. Trimming at V came to 6 bases and at J to 6 bases, leaving 2 bases not matched to a gene. The CDR3 reads CSVDRREQYF. The DNA of the CDR3 is TGCAGCGTGGACAGGCGCGAGCAGTACTTC.

This chain joins TRBV6-2 or TRBV6-3 and TRBJ2-2; D is uncertain. Germline CDR1 MNHEY, CDR2 SVGEGT. This CDR3 is 14 amino acids long. The V end lost 7 bases, the J end lost 5 bases, and 14 bases lay between the germline ends. The chain's CDR3 is CASTPRLETGELFF. DNA for the CDR3: TGTGCCAGCACCCCCAGACTGGAGACCGGGGAGCTGTTTTTT.

This clonotype was counted between two and nine times. J is TRBJ2-3 and V is TRBV21-1; the table gives TRBD2 as D, unverified against the DNA. TRBV21-1 is an annotated pseudogene. CDR3 length equals 16 residues. The CDR3 reads CASTQGTAESTDTQYF. The CDR3 nucleotides read TGTGCCAGCACCCAAGGGACAGCGGAATCCACAGATACGCAGTATTTT.

The gene calls are TRBV6-5 and TRBJ1-5, with D perhaps TRBD1 (6 bases). CDR3 size: 14 residues. Trimming removed 9 bases from V and 0 bases from J, with 12 bases in between. Germline V CDR1 and CDR2: MNHEY, SVGAGI. The CDR3 region is CASGTGSSNQPQHF. CDR3 nucleotide sequence: TGTGCCAGTGGAACAGGGAGTAGCAATCAGCCCCAGCATTTT.

V and J are TRBV11-2 and TRBJ2-2; D may be TRBD1 or TRBD2 (6 bases each). V dropped 0 bases and J dropped 12 bases, with 8 bases sitting between them. Germline-derived CDR1 and CDR2 are SGHAT and FQNNGV. This CDR3 is built from 12 residues. This CDR3 reads CASSLEGGQLFF. The CDR3 DNA follows: TGTGCCAGCAGCTTAGAGGGGGGCCAGCTGTTTTTT.

This clonotype was observed a few times. This sequence joins TRBV6-2 or TRBV6-3 and TRBJ2-5, with D possibly being TRBD1 (6 bases). The length of the CDR3 is 15 residues. Trimming pared 2 bases from V and 6 bases from J, leaving 16 bases between. The germline V gene has CDR1 MNHEY and CDR2 SVGEGT. CDR3 DNA: TGTGCCAGCAGTTACATTCACACAGGGAAGAAGACCCAGTACTTC. This codes for CASSYIHTGKKTQYF.

This clonotype was detected many times. The chain uses TRBV2 and TRBJ2-5, with D unresolved. This CDR3 spans 13 amino acids. With 3 bases removed from V and 4 bases from J, the gap between germline ends came to 9 bases. CDR1 and CDR2 (germline): SNHLY, FYNNEI. CDR3 sequence reads: CASSDVGAETQYF. For the CDR3, the DNA is TGTGCCAGCAGTGATGTGGGTGCAGAGACCCAGTACTTC.

The V and J genes are TRBV7-2 and TRBJ2-3; a weak D match, TRBD1 (5 bases). The V end lost 7 bases, the J end lost 2 bases, and 13 bases lay between the germline ends. In germline, CDR1 is SGHTA, CDR2 FQGNSA. The CDR3 totals 14 residues. CDR3 bases: TGTGCCAGCACAACAGGTCCTTCCACAGATACGCAGTATTTT. Encoded protein: CASTTGPSTDTQYF.

V and J are TRBV29-1 and TRBJ1-5, with TRBD1 matching over 8 bases. The trim removed 2 bases at V and 7 bases at J, leaving 7 bases unmatched. Germline V gives CDR1 SQVTM, CDR2 ANQGSEA. The CDR3 has 14 amino acids. The CDR3, as DNA: TGCAGCGTTGAAACCCAGGGGGCTGGGCAGCCCCAGCATTTT. Protein: CSVETQGAGQPQHF.

This clonotype was counted between two and nine times. The rearrangement joins TRBV6-2 or TRBV6-3 to TRBJ2-2; D possibly corresponds to TRBD1 (6 bases). Germline assignment: CDR1 MNHEY and CDR2 SVGEGT. This CDR3 is built from 14 residues. V shed 4 bases and J shed 3 bases, with 9 bases lying between them. In nucleotides, the CDR3 is TGTGCCAGCAGTTTGACAGGCTACACCGGGGAGCTGTTTTTT. Translated: CASSLTGYTGELFF.